The clone carrying this T cell receptor (beta chain) was seen more than once but under ten times. Its antigen is unknown. TCRdb independently ran MiXCR on the RT-PCR reads; one entry per CDR3 protein. The sample includes 550,000 to 650,000 distinct CDR3 sequences, about an eighth of them seen just once. The data belong to a study of response to subunit inactivated influenza vaccine. Overall study results and limits: Each seasonal influenza vaccination, the authors suggested, recruits few new T cells.

The germline gives CDR1 SQVTM, CDR2 ANQGSEA. The CDR3 loop spans 13 amino acids. Trimming pared 4 bases from V and 2 bases from J, leaving 11 bases between. This receptor was taken from a man aged 50 or older who received an inactivated influenza vaccine. V usage is TRBV29-1 and J usage is TRBJ2-5; D is perhaps TRBD1 (5 bases). The source was PBMCs from blood, collected on the day of vaccination. CDR3 nucleotides: TGCAGCGTTGTATTTGGGGCACAAGAGACCCAGTACTTC. It codes for CSVVFGAQETQYF.